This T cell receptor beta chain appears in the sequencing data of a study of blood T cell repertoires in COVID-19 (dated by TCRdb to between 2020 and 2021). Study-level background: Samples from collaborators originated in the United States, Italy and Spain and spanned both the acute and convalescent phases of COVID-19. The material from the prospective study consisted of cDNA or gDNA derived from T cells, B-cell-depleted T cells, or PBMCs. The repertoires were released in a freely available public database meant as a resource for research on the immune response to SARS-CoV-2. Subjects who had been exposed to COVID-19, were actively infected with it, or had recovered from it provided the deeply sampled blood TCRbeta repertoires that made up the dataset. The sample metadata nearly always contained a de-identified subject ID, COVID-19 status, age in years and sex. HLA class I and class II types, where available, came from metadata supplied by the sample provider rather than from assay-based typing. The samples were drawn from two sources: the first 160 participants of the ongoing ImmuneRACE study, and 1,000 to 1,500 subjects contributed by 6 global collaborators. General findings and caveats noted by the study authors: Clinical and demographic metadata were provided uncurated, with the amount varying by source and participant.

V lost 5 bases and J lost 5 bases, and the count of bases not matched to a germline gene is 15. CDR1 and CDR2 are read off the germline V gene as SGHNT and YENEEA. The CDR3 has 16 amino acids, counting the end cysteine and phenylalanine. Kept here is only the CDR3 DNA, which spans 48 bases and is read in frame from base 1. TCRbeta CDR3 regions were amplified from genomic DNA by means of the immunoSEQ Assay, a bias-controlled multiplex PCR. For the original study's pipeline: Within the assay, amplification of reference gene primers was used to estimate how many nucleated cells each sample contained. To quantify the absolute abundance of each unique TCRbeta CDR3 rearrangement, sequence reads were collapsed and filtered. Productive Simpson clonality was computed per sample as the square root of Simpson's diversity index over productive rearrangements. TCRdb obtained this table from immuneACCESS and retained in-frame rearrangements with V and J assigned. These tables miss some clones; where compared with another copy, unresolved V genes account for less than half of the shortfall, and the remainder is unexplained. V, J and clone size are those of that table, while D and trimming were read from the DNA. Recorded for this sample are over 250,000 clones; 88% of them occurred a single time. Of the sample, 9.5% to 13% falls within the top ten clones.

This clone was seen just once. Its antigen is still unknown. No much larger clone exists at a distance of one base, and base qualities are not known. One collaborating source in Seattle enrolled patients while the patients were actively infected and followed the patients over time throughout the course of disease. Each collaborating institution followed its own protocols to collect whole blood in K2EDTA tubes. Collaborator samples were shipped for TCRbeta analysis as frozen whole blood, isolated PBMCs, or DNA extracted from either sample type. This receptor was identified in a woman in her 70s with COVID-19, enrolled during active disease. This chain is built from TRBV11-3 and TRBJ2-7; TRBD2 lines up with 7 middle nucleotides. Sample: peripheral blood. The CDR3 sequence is CASSPRLALVSNEQYF. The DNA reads TGTGCCAGCAGCCCCAGACTAGCTTTGGTATCGAACGAGCAGTACTTC. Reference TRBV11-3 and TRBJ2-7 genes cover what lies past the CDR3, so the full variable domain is EAGVVQSPRYKIIEKKQPVAFWCNPISGHNTLYWYLQNLGQGPELLIRYENEEAVDDSQLPKDRFSAERLKGVDSTLKIQPAELGDSAVYLCASSPRLALVSNEQYFGPGTRLTVT.